The 12 T cell receptor beta chains in this list originate from one sample, sequenced in a study of CD8 T cells in ankylosing spondylitis (dated 2017 in TCRdb). Receptor libraries were prepared by 5' RACE. The listed sequencing device is Illumina HiSeq 2500. TCRdb cleaned the public reads at Q25 with fastp, built clones with MiXCR and kept in-frame beta chains. Merged by CDR3 protein, the rows form single entries marked with the most common genes and DNA. This sample has about 90,000 distinct CDR3 sequences in its table, and approximately 30% of those were observed once. The ten largest clones capture 55% to 75% of the sample. Sequences were obtained from blood, either unsorted or a sorted T cell fraction (not recorded which). These receptors all come from a male donor with ankylosing spondylitis or in good health (not recorded which).

This clonotype was counted between two and nine times. This chain connects TRBV5-5 to TRBJ1-5; D unclear. The CDR3 has 14 amino acids. CDR1 and CDR2 from the germline V gene are SGHKS and YYEKEE (reference sequence). V shed 5 bases and J shed 1 base, with 10 bases lying between them. CDR3 sequence: CASSQTPSNQPQHF. The CDR3 coding sequence is TGTGCCAGCAGTCAGACCCCGAGCAATCAGCCCCAGCATTTT.

The chain carries TRBV5-1 and TRBJ1-1; D gene uncertain. The CDR3 runs to 13 residues. Per germline, CDR1 SGHRS and CDR2 YFSETQ. V lost 4 bases to trimming and J lost 5 bases, with 12 bases between them. The chain's CDR3 is CASSPHEGTEAFF. Written as DNA, the CDR3 is TGCGCCAGCAGCCCACATGAGGGAACTGAAGCTTTCTTT.

This chain links TRBV5-1 with TRBJ2-2; either TRBD1 or TRBD2 may fit D (5 bases each). The V gene lost 4 bases and the J gene lost 2 bases, with 15 bases spanning the gap. CDR1 SGHRS and CDR2 YFSETQ come from the germline V gene. CDR3 length: 16 residues. The DNA of the CDR3 is TGCGCCAGCAGCCGAAGGGACCAAATCAACACCGGGGAGCTGTTTTTT. This sequence encodes CASSRRDQINTGELFF.

This sequence joins TRBV15 and TRBJ2-3, with D perhaps matching TRBD1 (6 bases). The V gene's germline CDR1 is LNHNV and CDR2 YYDKDF (reference sequence). The V end was cut by 2 bases, the J end by 2 bases, with 14 bases between. This CDR3 is built from 16 residues. This chain's CDR3 is CATSRSQRQATDTQYF. CDR3 nucleotide sequence: TGTGCCACCAGCAGATCCCAAAGACAGGCCACAGATACGCAGTATTTT.

This clonotype was seen a single time. V gene TRBV24-1 combines with J gene TRBJ2-6; tentatively, D is TRBD1 (6 bases). This CDR3 spans 17 amino acids. With 3 bases removed from V and 1 base from J, the gap between germline ends came to 12 bases. Germline V gene data show CDR1 as KGHDR and CDR2 as SFDVKD. Here the CDR3 reads CATSDGQLSSGANVLTF. In nucleotides, the CDR3 is TGTGCCACCAGTGATGGACAGTTGAGTTCTGGGGCCAACGTCCTGACTTTC.

The rearrangement joins TRBV12-5 to TRBJ1-6, with D perhaps TRBD1 (6 bases). Trimming cost V 5 bases and J 8 bases, with 10 bases left between them. Germline CDR1 is LGHNT and CDR2 is FRNRAP. This CDR3 is 13 amino acids long. The CDR3 DNA is TGTGCTAGTGGTCCGACAGGTTATTCACCCCTCCACTTT. It codes for CASGPTGYSPLHF.

This clonotype was seen only a few times. One junction end disagrees with the germline gene, perhaps due to a read error. This chain joins TRBV20-1 and TRBJ2-5; the match to TRBD2 covers 7 bases. The CDR3 spans 17 residues. CDR1 and CDR2 (germline): DFQATT, SNEGSKA (reference sequence). The CDR3 nucleotides read TGCTGTGCTAGATTACCAGAAGCGGGATGGATGTTGGGGACCCAGTACTTC. Its protein product is CCARLPEAGWMLGTQYF.

The CDR3 DNA is TGTGCCAGCAGCGCGACAGGGAAATCAGGCCCCAGGGAGCTGTTTTTT. This translates into CASSATGKSGPRELFF. V gene TRBV9 combines with J gene TRBJ2-2; 7 bases are shared with TRBD1. Unmatched junction bases numbered 14, after V lost 3 bases and J lost 9 bases. The germline CDR1 and CDR2 sequences are SGDLS and YYNGEE. The length of the CDR3 is 16 residues.

V usage is TRBV5-5 and J usage is TRBJ1-4, with a weak D call TRBD1 (5 bases). V was cut by 4 bases and J by 7 bases, with 11 bases left in between. This CDR3 spans 13 amino acids. CDR1 SGHKS and CDR2 YYEKEE come from the germline V gene (reference sequence). The CDR3: CASSRTGGEKLFF. For the CDR3, the DNA is TGTGCCAGCAGCCGGACTGGGGGTGAAAAACTGTTTTTT.

The V and J genes are TRBV7-2 and TRBJ2-7, with D tentatively TRBD1 or TRBD2 (5 bases each). Germline values: CDR1 SGHTA, CDR2 FQGNSA. CDR3 length: 13 amino acids. Trimming took 3 bases from V and 3 from J, leaving 9 bases between them. The CDR3 coding sequence is TGTGCCAGCAGCTTCACTGGGGGCTACGAGCAGTACGTC. This sequence encodes CASSFTGGYEQYV.

DNA of the CDR3: TGTGCCAGCAGCCAAGGTACGCCGGGGGAGACCCAGTACTTC. It specifies CASSQGTPGETQYF. The chain is built from TRBV14 and TRBJ2-5; possible D gene TRBD2, 5 bases. The V gene lost 1 base and the J gene lost 5 bases, with 11 bases spanning the gap. Germline V gene data show CDR1 as SGHDN and CDR2 as FVKESK. The CDR3 is 14 residues long.

V gene TRBV19 combines with J gene TRBJ1-1; maybe TRBD1 (6 bases). The CDR3 is 14 amino acids. V shed 5 bases and J shed 1 base, with 11 bases lying between them. From germline, CDR1 is LNHDA and CDR2 SQIVND (reference sequence). The CDR3 spells CASSPLDRNTEAFF. CDR3 nucleotides: TGTGCCAGTAGTCCGTTGGACAGGAACACTGAAGCTTTCTTT.